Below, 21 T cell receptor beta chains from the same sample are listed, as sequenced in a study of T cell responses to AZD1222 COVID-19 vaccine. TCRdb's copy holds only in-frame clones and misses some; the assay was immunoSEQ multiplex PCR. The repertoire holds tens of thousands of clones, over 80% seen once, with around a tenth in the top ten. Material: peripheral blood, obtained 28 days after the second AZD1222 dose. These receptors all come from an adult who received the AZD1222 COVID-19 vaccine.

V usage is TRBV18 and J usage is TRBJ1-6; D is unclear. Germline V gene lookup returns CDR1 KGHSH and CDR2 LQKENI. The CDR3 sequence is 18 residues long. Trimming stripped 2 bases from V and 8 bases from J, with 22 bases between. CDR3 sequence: CASSPALGRPVSDSPLHF. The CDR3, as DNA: TGTGCCAGCTCACCAGCTCTGGGCAGGCCTGTATCTGATTCACCCCTCCACTTT.

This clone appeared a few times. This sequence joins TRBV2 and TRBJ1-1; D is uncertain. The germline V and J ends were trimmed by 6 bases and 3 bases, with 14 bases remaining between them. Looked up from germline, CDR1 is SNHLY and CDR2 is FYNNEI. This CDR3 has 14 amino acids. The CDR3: CASRRTGSDTEAFF. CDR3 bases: TGTGCCAGCAGGAGGACGGGCTCTGACACTGAAGCTTTCTTT.

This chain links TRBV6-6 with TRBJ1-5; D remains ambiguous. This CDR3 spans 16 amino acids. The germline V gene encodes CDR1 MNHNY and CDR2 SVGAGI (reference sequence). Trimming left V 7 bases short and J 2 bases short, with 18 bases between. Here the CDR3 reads CASINHSGLGNQPQHF. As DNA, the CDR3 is TGTGCCAGCATCAACCACTCCGGGTTGGGCAATCAGCCCCAGCATTTT.

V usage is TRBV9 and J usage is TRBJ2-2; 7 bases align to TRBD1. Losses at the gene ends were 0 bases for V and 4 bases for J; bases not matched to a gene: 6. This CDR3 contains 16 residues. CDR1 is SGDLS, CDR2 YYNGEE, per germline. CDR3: CASSVEGGAGTGELFF. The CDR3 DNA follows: TGTGCCAGCAGCGTAGAAGGGGGCGCGGGCACCGGGGAGCTGTTTTTT.

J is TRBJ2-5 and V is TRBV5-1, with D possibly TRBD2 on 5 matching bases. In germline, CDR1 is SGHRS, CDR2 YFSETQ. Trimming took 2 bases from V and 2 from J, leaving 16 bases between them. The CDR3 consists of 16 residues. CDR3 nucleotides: TGCGCCAGCAGCTTCGGGGAACTACAGCGTCAAGAGACCCAGTACTTC. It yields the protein CASSFGELQRQETQYF.

The CDR3 loop is CASSHTGYNSPLHF. In DNA form, the CDR3 reads TGTGCCAGCTCCCACACAGGGTATAATTCACCCCTCCACTTT. The chain employs TRBV18 and TRBJ1-6, with a weak D call TRBD1 (6 bases). This CDR3 is 14 amino acids long. The germline CDR1 and CDR2 sequences are KGHSH and LQKENI. The ends were cut back, 6 bases at V and 4 bases at J, with 10 bases in the middle. Full variable domain (remainder filled in from reference TRBV18 and TRBJ1-6): NAGVMQNPRHLVRRRGQEARLRCSPMKGHSHVYWYRQLPEEGLKFMVYLQKENIIDESGMPKERFSAEFPKEGPSILRIQQVVRGDSAAYFCASSHTGYNSPLHFGNGTRLTVT.

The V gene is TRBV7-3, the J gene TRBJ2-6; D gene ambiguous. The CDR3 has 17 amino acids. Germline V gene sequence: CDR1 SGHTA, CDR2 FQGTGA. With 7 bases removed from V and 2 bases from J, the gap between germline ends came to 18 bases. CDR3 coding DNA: TGTGCCAGCAACTCCCCGGGCAGTCCAGCTGGGGCCAACGTCCTGACTTTC. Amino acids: CASNSPGSPAGANVLTF.

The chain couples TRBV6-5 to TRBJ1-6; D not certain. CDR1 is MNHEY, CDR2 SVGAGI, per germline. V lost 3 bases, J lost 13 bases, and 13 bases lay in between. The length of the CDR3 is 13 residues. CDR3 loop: CASSYEHKSPLHF. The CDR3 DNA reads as TGTGCCAGCAGTTATGAGCATAAATCTCCCCTCCACTTT.

CDR3 protein: CASSFGTEFGYTF. The CDR3 nucleotides are TGCGCCAGCAGCTTTGGCACGGAATTTGGCTACACCTTC. This chain uses TRBV5-1 with TRBJ1-2; no reliable D call. V was cut by 2 bases and J by 7 bases, with 12 bases left in between. Germline V gene sequence: CDR1 SGHRS, CDR2 YFSETQ. This CDR3 has 13 residues.

The CDR3 sequence: CATSRAAGVGAFF. In DNA, the CDR3 is TGTGCCACCAGCAGAGCTGCAGGGGTGGGAGCTTTCTTT. The gene calls are TRBV15 and TRBJ1-1; TRBD1 is a possible D gene (6 bases). In germline, CDR1 is LNHNV, CDR2 YYDKDF (reference sequence). Between the trimmed V and J ends, which lost 1 base and 10 bases, there was a span of 13 bases. The CDR3 extends over 13 amino acids.

CDR3 sequence: CASSLIRGSTYNEQFF. The CDR3 bases are TGTGCCAGCAGCTTAATTCGCGGGAGTACCTACAATGAGCAGTTCTTC. V is TRBV5-4 and J is TRBJ2-1; 7 positions agree with TRBD2. Germline loops: CDR1 SGHNT, CDR2 YYREEE (reference sequence). This CDR3 comprises 16 residues. V shed 2 bases, J shed 2 bases, and the junction held 7 bases outside the gene matches.

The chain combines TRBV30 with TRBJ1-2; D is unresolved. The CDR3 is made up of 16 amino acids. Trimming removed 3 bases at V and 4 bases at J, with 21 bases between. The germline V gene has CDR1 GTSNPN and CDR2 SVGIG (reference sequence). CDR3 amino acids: CAWSASFGYSGYGYTF. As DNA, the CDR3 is TGTGCCTGGAGCGCTAGCTTCGGGTATTCGGGCTATGGCTACACCTTC.

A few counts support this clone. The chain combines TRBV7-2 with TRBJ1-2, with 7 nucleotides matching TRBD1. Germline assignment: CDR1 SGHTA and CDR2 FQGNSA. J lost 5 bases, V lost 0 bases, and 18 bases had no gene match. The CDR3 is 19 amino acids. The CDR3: CASSLAAVSAGGYLYGYTF. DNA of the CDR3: TGTGCCAGCAGCTTAGCCGCAGTTTCGGCAGGGGGTTATCTTTATGGCTACACCTTC.

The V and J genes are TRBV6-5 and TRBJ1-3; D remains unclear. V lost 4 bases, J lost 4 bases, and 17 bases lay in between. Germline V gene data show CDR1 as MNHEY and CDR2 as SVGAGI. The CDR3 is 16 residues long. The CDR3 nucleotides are TGTGCCAGCAGTTCTATTTCCCCGGGCACAGGAAACACCATATATTTT. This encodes CASSSISPGTGNTIYF.

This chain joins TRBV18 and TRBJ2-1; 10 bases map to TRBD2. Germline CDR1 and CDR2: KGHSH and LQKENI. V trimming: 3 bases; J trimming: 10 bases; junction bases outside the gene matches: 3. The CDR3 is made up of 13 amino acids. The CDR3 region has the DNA TGTGCCAGCTCACCTTTGACTAGCGGGGAGCAGTTCTTC. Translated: CASSPLTSGEQFF.

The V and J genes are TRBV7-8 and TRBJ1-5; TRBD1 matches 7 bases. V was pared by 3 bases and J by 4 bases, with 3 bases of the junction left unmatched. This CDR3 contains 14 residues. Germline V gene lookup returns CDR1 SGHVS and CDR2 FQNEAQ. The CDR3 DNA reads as TGTGCCAGCAGCTTCAGACAGGGTAATCAGCCCCAGCATTTT. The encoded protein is CASSFRQGNQPQHF.

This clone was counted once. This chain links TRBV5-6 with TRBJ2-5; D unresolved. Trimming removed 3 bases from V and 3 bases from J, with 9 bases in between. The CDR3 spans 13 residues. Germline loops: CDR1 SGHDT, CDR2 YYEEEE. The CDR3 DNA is TGTGCCAGCAGCTCCCGGTGGGAAGAGACCCAGTACTTC. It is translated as CASSSRWEETQYF.

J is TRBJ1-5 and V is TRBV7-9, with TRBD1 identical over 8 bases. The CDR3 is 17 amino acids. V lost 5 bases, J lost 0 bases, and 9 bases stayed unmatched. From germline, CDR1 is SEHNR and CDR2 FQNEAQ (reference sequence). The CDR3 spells CASSRGQGLNSNQPQHF. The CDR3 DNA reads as TGTGCCAGCAGCCGCGGACAGGGTTTGAATAGCAATCAGCCCCAGCATTTT.

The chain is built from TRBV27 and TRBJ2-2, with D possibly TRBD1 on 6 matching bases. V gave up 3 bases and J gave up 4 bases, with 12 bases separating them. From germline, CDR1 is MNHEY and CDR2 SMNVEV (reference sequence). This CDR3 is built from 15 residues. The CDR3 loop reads CASSFAPTGTGELFF. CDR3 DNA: TGTGCCAGCAGTTTCGCCCCGACAGGCACCGGGGAGCTGTTTTTT.

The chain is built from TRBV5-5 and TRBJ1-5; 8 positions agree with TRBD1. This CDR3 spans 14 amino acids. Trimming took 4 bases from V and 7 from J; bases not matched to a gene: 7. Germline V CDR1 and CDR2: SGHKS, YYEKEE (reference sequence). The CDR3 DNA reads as TGTGCCAGCAGCCGTGGACAGGGACTGCAGCCCCAGCATTTT. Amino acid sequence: CASSRGQGLQPQHF.

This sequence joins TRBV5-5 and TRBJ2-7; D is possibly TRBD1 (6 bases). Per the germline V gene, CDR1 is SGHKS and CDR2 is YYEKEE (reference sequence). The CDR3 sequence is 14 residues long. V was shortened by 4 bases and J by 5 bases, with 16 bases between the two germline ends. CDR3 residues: CASSGWDNGDEQYF. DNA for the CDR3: TGTGCCAGCAGCGGATGGGACAATGGGGACGAGCAGTACTTC.